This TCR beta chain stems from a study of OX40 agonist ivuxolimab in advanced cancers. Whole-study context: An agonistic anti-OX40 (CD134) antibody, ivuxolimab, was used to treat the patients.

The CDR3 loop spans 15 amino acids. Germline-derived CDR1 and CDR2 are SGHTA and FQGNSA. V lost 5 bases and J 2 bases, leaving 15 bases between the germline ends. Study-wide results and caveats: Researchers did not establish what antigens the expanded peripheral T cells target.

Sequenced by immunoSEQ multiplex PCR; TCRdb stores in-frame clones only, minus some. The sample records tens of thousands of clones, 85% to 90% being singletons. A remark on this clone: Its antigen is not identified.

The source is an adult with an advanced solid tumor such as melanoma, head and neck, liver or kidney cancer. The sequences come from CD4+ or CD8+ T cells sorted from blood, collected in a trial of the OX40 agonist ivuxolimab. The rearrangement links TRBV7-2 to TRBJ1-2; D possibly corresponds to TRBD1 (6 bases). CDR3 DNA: TGTGCCAGCAGCCCTCCGGACAGTAGCAACTATGGCTACACCTTC. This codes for CASSPPDSSNYGYTF.